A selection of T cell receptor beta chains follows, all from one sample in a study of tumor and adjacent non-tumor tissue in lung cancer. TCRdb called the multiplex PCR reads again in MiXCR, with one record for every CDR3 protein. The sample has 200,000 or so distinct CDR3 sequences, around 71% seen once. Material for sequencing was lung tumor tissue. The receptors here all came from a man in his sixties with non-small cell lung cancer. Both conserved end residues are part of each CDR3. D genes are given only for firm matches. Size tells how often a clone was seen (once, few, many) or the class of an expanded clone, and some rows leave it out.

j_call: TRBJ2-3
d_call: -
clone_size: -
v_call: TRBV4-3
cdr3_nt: TGCGCCAGCAGCCAAGTAATGATCGGAGCAAGCAGAGATATGCAGTATTTT
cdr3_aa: CASSQVMIGASRDMQYF

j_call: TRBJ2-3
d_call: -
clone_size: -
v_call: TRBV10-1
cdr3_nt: TGCGCCAGTCCAACGACACCCGACACGCAGTATTTT
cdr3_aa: CASPTTPDTQYF

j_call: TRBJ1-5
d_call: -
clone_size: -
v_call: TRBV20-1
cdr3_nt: TGCAGTGCTATAACGTATCAGGATCGGCCCCAGCATTTT
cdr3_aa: CSAITYQDRPQHF

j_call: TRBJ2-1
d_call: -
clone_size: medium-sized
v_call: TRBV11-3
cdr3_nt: TGTGCCAGCAGCTCCCGGGAGATCTCCTACAATGAGCAGTTCTTC
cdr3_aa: CASSSREISYNEQFF

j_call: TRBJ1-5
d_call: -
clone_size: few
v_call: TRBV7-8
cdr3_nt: TGTGCCAGCAGCTATCAGAAGGGCGGTCAGCCCCAGCATTTT
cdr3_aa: CASSYQKGGQPQHF

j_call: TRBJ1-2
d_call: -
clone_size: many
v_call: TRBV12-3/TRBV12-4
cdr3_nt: TGTGCCAGCAGTTTAGATGACAGAGTGAACTATGGCTACACCTTC
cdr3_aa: CASSLDDRVNYGYTF

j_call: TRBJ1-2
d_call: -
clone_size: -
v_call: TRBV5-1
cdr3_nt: TGCGCCAGCAGCCCACCAAATTTCTATGGCTACACCTTC
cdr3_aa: CASSPPNFYGYTF

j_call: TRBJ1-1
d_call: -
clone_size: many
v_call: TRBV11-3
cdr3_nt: TGTGCCAGCAGCTTAACAGAGTCGAGGACTGAAGCTTTCTTT
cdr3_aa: CASSLTESRTEAFF

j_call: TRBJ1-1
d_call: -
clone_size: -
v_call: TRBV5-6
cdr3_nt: -
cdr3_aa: CASSLVGQGADTEALF

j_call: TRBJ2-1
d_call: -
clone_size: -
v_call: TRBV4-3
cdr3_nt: TGCGCCAGCAAACAGGGACCCGTGACAGGCTCCCGGTACAATGAGCAGTTCTTC
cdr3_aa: CASKQGPVTGSRYNEQFF

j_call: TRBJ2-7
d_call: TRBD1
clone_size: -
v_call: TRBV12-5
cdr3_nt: TGTGCTAGTGGTTTGTCTCAGGGGGCCGGCGTGCAGTACTTC
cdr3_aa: CASGLSQGAGVQYF

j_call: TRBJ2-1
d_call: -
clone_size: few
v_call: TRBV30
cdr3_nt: TGTGCCTGGAGTGTACAACGGGATGAGCAGTTCTTC
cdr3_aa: CAWSVQRDEQFF

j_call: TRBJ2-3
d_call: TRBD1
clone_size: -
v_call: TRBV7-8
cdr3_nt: TGTGCCAGCAGGTTATCCTCCGGACAGGGGTACAAATATGACAGAGATACGCAGTATTTT
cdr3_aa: CASRLSSGQGYKYDRDTQYF